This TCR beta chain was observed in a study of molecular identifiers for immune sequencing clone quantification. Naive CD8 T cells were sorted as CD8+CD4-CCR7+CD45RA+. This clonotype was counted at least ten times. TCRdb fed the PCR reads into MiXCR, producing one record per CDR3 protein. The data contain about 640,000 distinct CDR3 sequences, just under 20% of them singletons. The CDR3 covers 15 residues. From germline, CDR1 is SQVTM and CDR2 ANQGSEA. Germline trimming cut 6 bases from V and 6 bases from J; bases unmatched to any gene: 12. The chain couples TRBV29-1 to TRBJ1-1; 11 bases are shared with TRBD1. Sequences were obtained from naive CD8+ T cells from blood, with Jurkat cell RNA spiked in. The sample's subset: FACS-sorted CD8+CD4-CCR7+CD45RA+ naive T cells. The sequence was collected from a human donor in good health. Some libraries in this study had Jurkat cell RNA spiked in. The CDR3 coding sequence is TGCAGCGTGTCAACTGGGACAGGGGGTTTTGCTGAAGCTTTCTTT. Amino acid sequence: CSVSTGTGGFAEAFF.